These T cell receptor beta chains were read from a single sample in a study of PD-1 blockade in classical Hodgkin lymphoma. Using immunoSEQ multiplex PCR, the repertoire was profiled, and TCRdb retains in-frame clones only, with some absent. The profile shows tens of thousands of clones, more than 60% of them singletons. Sample: peripheral blood mononuclear cells (PBMCs), taken before the second cycle of nivolumab. The source of these receptors is a human donor with classical Hodgkin lymphoma. Each CDR3 is given with its conserved first and last residue. A D gene is named only where the DNA matches it firmly. A clone size is listed for some rows: how often the clone was seen (once, few, many), or a class if it is expanded.

length,size,D,V,J,DNA,CDR3
16,-,TRBD2,TRBV4-3,TRBJ2-1,TGCGCCAGCAGGCAAGACCCGGGACTAGCGGGAGGGCCAGTGTTCTTC,CASRQDPGLAGGPVFF
14,-,TRBD1,TRBV27,TRBJ1-2,TGTGCCAGCAGTCTCAGGACAGGCTCGTGGGGCTACACCTTC,CASSLRTGSWGYTF
12,-,-,TRBV6-6,TRBJ1-1,TGTGCCAGCAGTGAGTTGAACACTGAAGCTTTCTTT,CASSELNTEAFF
14,few,-,TRBV4-1,TRBJ1-2,TGCGCCAGCAGGCATTCTGATGACGCAGGGGGCTACACCTTC,CASRHSDDAGGYTF
14,few,-,TRBV25-1,TRBJ2-1,TGTGCCAGCAGTGAACCGGGGACCGACAGTGAGCAGTTCTTC,CASSEPGTDSEQFF
13,-,TRBD1,TRBV2,TRBJ2-2,TGTGCCAGCAGTGGGGACAGGGACTTTGGGCTGTTTTTT,CASSGDRDFGLFF
13,-,-,TRBV19,TRBJ1-1,TGTGCCAGTAGTATAGAAGGAGGAGGTGAAGCTTTCTTT,CASSIEGGGEAFF
16,-,TRBD2,TRBV9,TRBJ2-7,TGTGCCAGCAGCCCTCTAGCGGGGGTCTTATCCTACGAGCAGTACTTC,CASSPLAGVLSYEQYF
15,-,-,TRBV7-2,TRBJ2-1,TGTGCCAGCAGCTTACGGTCCGCTGGCTACAATGAGCAGTTCTTC,CASSLRSAGYNEQFF
13,-,-,TRBV19,TRBJ2-5,TGTGCCAGTAGTCCGACCCTAAAAGAGACCCAGTACTTC,CASSPTLKETQYF
17,-,TRBD2,TRBV19,TRBJ2-2,TGTGCCAGTCCGAGACTAGCGGGGGGGCTGCAGGACGGGGAGCTGTTTTTT,CASPRLAGGLQDGELFF
16,-,TRBD2,TRBV7-9,TRBJ2-7,TGTGCCAGCAGCTTAGGAGCGGGATCAGGCTCCTACGAGCAGTACTTC,CASSLGAGSGSYEQYF
19,once,TRBD2,TRBV6-1,TRBJ2-3,TGTGCCAGCAGTGCCCTGGGGACTAGCGGGGTAAAACGCACAGATACGCAGTATTTT,CASSALGTSGVKRTDTQYF
17,-,TRBD1,TRBV18,TRBJ2-3,TGTGCCAGCTCAAGGCGGACAGGGGGCGCCAAGACAGATACGCAGTATTTT,CASSRRTGGAKTDTQYF
14,few,-,TRBV2,TRBJ1-1,TGTGCCAGCAGTCGTCCGGGTTTTAACACTGAAGCTTTCTTT,CASSRPGFNTEAFF
14,-,-,TRBV6-5,TRBJ2-7,TGTGCCAGCAGTTACTCTGGGGGGGACAACGAGCAGTACTTC,CASSYSGGDNEQYF
17,-,-,TRBV30,TRBJ1-6,TGTGCCTGGAGTGTTTCACGGGCCAGGCGTGGAGATTCACCCCTCCACTTT,CAWSVSRARRGDSPLHF
15,-,TRBD2,TRBV5-4,TRBJ2-4,TGTGCCAGCAGCACTTCCGGGACTAGCTACCACATTCAGTACTTC,CASSTSGTSYHIQYF
15,once,-,TRBV5-4,TRBJ2-1,TGTGCCAGCAGCGGAGGGGGGGAAACTGGGAATGAGCAGTTCTTC,CASSGGGETGNEQFF
15,-,-,TRBV19,TRBJ1-3,TGTGCCAGTAGTAACCGGTCGGGACGTGGAAACACCATATATTTT,CASSNRSGRGNTIYF
13,-,-,TRBV6-6,TRBJ2-2,TGTGCCATCGGACTATTCAACACCGGGGAGCTGTTTTTT,CAIGLFNTGELFF
11,-,TRBD1,TRBV6-1,TRBJ1-2,TGTGCCACTATCGACAGGGTTGGCTACACCTTC,CATIDRVGYTF
13,-,-,TRBV30,TRBJ1-2,TGTGCCTGGAGTGGCGGGACAACCTATGGCTACACCTTC,CAWSGGTTYGYTF
12,-,-,TRBV10-3,TRBJ2-7,TGTGCCATCAGTTCAGGGCTCTACGAGCAGTACTTC,CAISSGLYEQYF
13,-,TRBD1,TRBV6-1,TRBJ1-2,TGTGCCAGCAGACGGGGACAGGATTATGGCTACACCTTC,CASRRGQDYGYTF
15,few,TRBD2,TRBV19,TRBJ2-7,TGTGCCAGTAGTATAGTGGCTAGCGGGAGCTACGAGCAGTACTTC,CASSIVASGSYEQYF